Sequencing of this T cell receptor (beta chain) was carried out in a study of blood T cell repertoires in COVID-19 (TCRdb year 2020). As for the study more broadly: Samples covering the acute and convalescent phases of COVID-19 were provided by collaborators in the United States, Italy and Spain. The material from the prospective study consisted of cDNA or gDNA derived from T cells, B-cell-depleted T cells, or PBMCs. The dataset comprised deeply sampled blood TCRbeta repertoires from subjects exposed to, actively infected with, or recovered from COVID-19. The repertoires were released in a freely available public database meant as a resource for research on the immune response to SARS-CoV-2. The samples were drawn from two sources: the first 160 participants of the ongoing ImmuneRACE study, and 1,200 or so subjects contributed by 6 global collaborators. Sample metadata almost always included a de-identified subject ID, COVID-19 status, age in years and sex. Where available, HLA class I and class II types were obtained from metadata supplied by the sample provider rather than from assay-based typing.

The immunoSEQ Assay, a bias-controlled multiplex PCR, was used to amplify TCRbeta CDR3 regions from genomic DNA. In the source study's methods: Nucleated cell counts per sample were estimated from amplification of reference gene primers within the assay. To quantify the absolute abundance of each unique TCRbeta CDR3 rearrangement, sequence reads were collapsed and filtered. Productive Simpson clonality was computed per sample as the square root of Simpson's diversity index over productive rearrangements. This immuneACCESS table, as held by TCRdb, lists in-frame sequences with V and J called but not all clones. Of the missing ones, under half trace to an unresolved V gene in checked studies; the others have no known cause. That table gives V, J and clone size, and the DNA gave D and trimming. The sample data list some 250,000 clones, and around 86% of these were observed just once. More than 2.5% of the sample is taken by the ten largest.

The paper's findings and limits, for the study overall: The quantity of clinical and demographic metadata differed by source and by participant and was supplied without curation.

This clone was picked up a small number of times. The antigen it binds to is not known. Base qualities are not provided; no much larger clone lies one nucleotide away. Another Seattle source contributed samples from volunteer blood donors who had recovered from COVID-19. Each collaborating institution followed its own protocols to collect whole blood in K2EDTA tubes. Collaborator samples were shipped for TCRbeta analysis as frozen whole blood, isolated PBMCs, or DNA extracted from either sample type. The TCR was taken from a woman aged 25 to 39 who had recovered from COVID-19. Sequencing used peripheral blood.

The CDR3 protein sequence reads: CASSVGGYNGGYGYTF. The DNA sequence follows: TGTGCCAGCAGCGTAGGAGGCTATAATGGGGGGTATGGCTACACCTTC. The rearrangement combines TRBV9 with TRBJ1-2, with TRBD1 perhaps the D gene, on 5 matching bases. Trimming at the junction amounts to 0 bases on V and 5 bases on J, and the germline ends lie 17 bases apart. CDR1 and CDR2 are read off the germline V gene as SGDLS and YYNGEE. The CDR3, cysteine through phenylalanine, is 16 amino acids long. Here the CDR3 DNA is all that survives: 48 bases in frame from base 1.